A selection of T cell receptor beta chains follows, all from one sample in a study of shared clonotypes between healthy human individuals. Some clones are missing from TCRdb's copy, which holds only in-frame ones; the method was immunoSEQ multiplex PCR. The sample gives 950,000 to 1,300,000 clones, about 75% of which show up once; roughly 1.5% is in the top ten. What was sequenced was memory CD4+ T cells sorted from blood. These receptors all come from a man between 18 and 29 years old in good health. The CDR3 runs from the conserved cysteine through the conserved F or W. A D gene is named only where the DNA matches it firmly. Where a row states a size, it is once, few, many or the class of an expanded clone; other rows omit it.

clone_size: NA; j_call: TRBJ2-5; v_call: TRBV11-3; d_call: NA; cdr3_nt: TGTGCCAGCAGCTTAGGAGCCGGGAGTCAAGAGACCCAGTACTTC; cdr3_aa: CASSLGAGSQETQYF
clone_size: NA; j_call: TRBJ2-7; v_call: TRBV2; d_call: TRBD1; cdr3_nt: TGTGCCAGCAGTGCAGGGCAGGGGGTGAGCGAGCAGTACTTC; cdr3_aa: CASSAGQGVSEQYF
clone_size: NA; j_call: TRBJ1-5; v_call: TRBV6-5; d_call: NA; cdr3_nt: TGTGCCAGCAGTTCGCCCCGGGCCTCGGGTCAGCCCCAGCATTTT; cdr3_aa: CASSSPRASGQPQHF
clone_size: NA; j_call: TRBJ2-5; v_call: TRBV28; d_call: TRBD2; cdr3_nt: TGTGCCAGCAGTTTTAGACTAGCGGGGGCAGAGACCCAGTACTTC; cdr3_aa: CASSFRLAGAETQYF
clone_size: once; j_call: TRBJ2-7; v_call: TRBV7-2; d_call: NA; cdr3_nt: TGTGCCAGCAGCTTAGGCAAGTCCTACGAGCAGTACTTC; cdr3_aa: CASSLGKSYEQYF
clone_size: NA; j_call: TRBJ1-5; v_call: TRBV4-3; d_call: TRBD1; cdr3_nt: TGCGCCAGCAGCCGAGACCCCCAGGGGGGTCAGCCCCAGCATTTT; cdr3_aa: CASSRDPQGGQPQHF
clone_size: NA; j_call: TRBJ2-3; v_call: TRBV5-1; d_call: NA; cdr3_nt: TGCGCCAGCAGCTGGGGAAGCAGGGGATTGACAGATACGCAGTATTTT; cdr3_aa: CASSWGSRGLTDTQYF
clone_size: NA; j_call: TRBJ1-5; v_call: TRBV19; d_call: NA; cdr3_nt: TGTGCCAGCCACCCCCCCAGGGCGAGCAATCAGCCCCAGCATTTT; cdr3_aa: CASHPPRASNQPQHF
clone_size: NA; j_call: TRBJ1-3; v_call: TRBV5-6; d_call: NA; cdr3_nt: TGTGCCAGCAGCTTGGCCGGAGCAGTCTCTGGAAACACCATATATTTT; cdr3_aa: CASSLAGAVSGNTIYF
clone_size: NA; j_call: TRBJ2-2; v_call: TRBV6-6; d_call: TRBD1; cdr3_nt: TGTGCCAGCAAAAAGACAGGGGCGAACACCGGGGAGCTGTTTTTT; cdr3_aa: CASKKTGANTGELFF